Below are 10 T cell receptor beta chains sequenced from a single sample in a study of T cell clonality in common variable immunodeficiency. The data were produced by immunoSEQ multiplex PCR, yet TCRdb's version contains in-frame clones alone and is incomplete. The sample is made up of about 60,000 clones, none counted only once. Source material: peripheral blood mononuclear cells. All receptors come from a person aged 18-69 years in good health.

The CDR3 here is CAWSGQGGSKNIYTF. The CDR3 DNA, read in part, is TGTGCCTGGAGTGGACAGGGGGGTTCCAAAAACATC. This chain connects TRBV30 to TRBJ1-2; 9 nucleotides line up with TRBD1. The read comes to an end 3 residues before the CDR3 does, leaving the germline J gene to fill in the end. The CDR3 is 15 amino acids. Germline V CDR1 and CDR2: GTSNPN, SVGIG (reference sequence).

This clone has ten or more counts. This chain's CDR3 is CASSEISGLDGYTF. The part of the CDR3 DNA that was read is TGTGCCAGCAGTGAAATCTCGGGACTAGATGGC. The rearrangement links TRBV6-1 to TRBJ1-2, with D possibly TRBD1 on 5 matching bases. The CDR3 goes on 3 residues after the read ends, and that part is filled in from the germline J gene. The CDR3 sequence is 14 residues long. Germline-derived CDR1 and CDR2 are MNHNS and SASEGT. V lost 2 bases and J lost 6, with 13 bases in between.

This clone was picked up many times. Incomplete CDR3 DNA: TGTGCCAGCAGCTTGGATGGCATTGAA. This translates into CASSLDGIE. The CDR3 in its entirety is CASSLDGIEAFF. J is TRBJ1-1 and V is TRBV5-4, with D unresolved. The missing CDR3 end, 3 residues past where the read stops, is filled in from the germline J gene. This CDR3 has 12 amino acids. Looked up from germline, CDR1 is SGHNT and CDR2 is YYREEE (reference sequence). The V gene lost 0 bases and the J gene lost 7 bases, with 7 bases spanning the gap.

This clone was seen at least ten times. The read ends 3 residues shy of where the CDR3 ends; the end is completed using the germline J gene. This chain links TRBV5-1 with TRBJ1-4, with D unresolved. V dropped 4 bases and J dropped 3 bases, with 16 bases sitting between them. Germline V lookup: CDR1 SGHRS, CDR2 YFSETQ. The CDR3 sequence is 16 residues long. CDR3 region: CASSPAAAGANEKLFF. The sequenced part of the CDR3 DNA is TGCGCCAGCAGCCCCGCAGCGGCCGGGGCTAATGAAAAA.

This clone was seen many times. The read finishes 3 residues shy of the CDR3 end, and the germline J gene is used to complete it. The rearrangement links TRBV18 to TRBJ2-3, with TRBD2 identical over 13 bases. From germline, CDR1 is KGHSH and CDR2 LQKENI. The CDR3 sequence is 19 residues long. Unmatched junction bases numbered 8, after V lost 2 bases and J lost 0 bases. CDR3 in amino acids: CASSPDSGLAGESTDTQYF. CDR3 DNA (partial): TGTGCCAGCTCACCAGACTCAGGACTAGCGGGAGAAAGCACAGATACG. Together with reference TRBV18 and TRBJ2-3, the CDR3 gives the full variable domain: NAGVMQNPRHLVRRRGQEARLRCSPMKGHSHVYWYRQLPEEGLKFMVYLQKENIIDESGMPKERFSAEFPKEGPSILRIQQVVRGDSAAYFCASSPDSGLAGESTDTQYFGPGTRLTVL.

In its sample, this clone was seen many times. The read terminates 3 residues ahead of where the CDR3 ends, so the germline J gene completes it. The rearrangement joins TRBV10-3 to TRBJ1-6; TRBD1 matches 10 bases. Germline V CDR1 and CDR2: ENHRY, SYGVKD. V was pared by 11 bases and J by 7 bases, with 8 bases of the junction left unmatched. This CDR3 has 14 residues. The part of the CDR3 DNA that was read is TGTGCCTCGGGGACAGGGGAGAGGAATTCACCC. Its protein is CASGTGERNSP. The CDR3 reads in full as CASGTGERNSPLHF.

This clone was seen at least ten times. The read falls 3 residues short of the CDR3 end, and the missing part is taken from the germline J gene. The chain links TRBV9 to TRBJ2-3; D is possibly TRBD2 (6 bases). Per the germline V gene, CDR1 is SGDLS and CDR2 is YYNGEE. Deletions cut 4 bases from V and 1 base from J, with 19 bases between. This CDR3 region has 17 residues. CDR3 DNA, as far as it was read: TGTGCCAGCAGCCAAAAAAGCCTAGCGCAAGGCACAGATACG. Translated: CASSQKSLAQGTDT. The complete CDR3 reads CASSQKSLAQGTDTQYF.

This clone was counted ten times or more. The read stops 3 residues short of the end of the CDR3; the missing end is completed from the germline J gene. J is TRBJ2-2 and V is TRBV18; D may be TRBD2 (6 bases). Trimming removed 4 bases at V and 3 bases at J, with 12 bases between. This CDR3 comprises 15 residues. Germline assignment: CDR1 KGHSH and CDR2 LQKENI. The CDR3 DNA, read in part, is TGTGCCAGCTCACTCACGCGGGGTGACACCGGGGAG. Translated, it gives CASSLTRGDTGE. The full CDR3 protein reads CASSLTRGDTGELFF.

In this sample, this clone turned up many times. Read coverage stops 3 residues before the CDR3 terminus; the germline J gene supplies the remainder. The chain recombines TRBV20-1 with TRBJ2-2, with D possibly TRBD1 on 7 matching bases. From germline, CDR1 is DFQATT and CDR2 SNEGSKA (reference sequence). Trimming took off 1 base at V and 4 bases at J, with 16 bases between the two ends. The CDR3 length is 16 residues. The CDR3: CSARGGRGTFTGELFF. The covered CDR3 bases are TGCAGTGCTAGAGGTGGCAGGGGGACTTTCACCGGGGAG.

This clone was counted many times. The read finishes 3 residues shy of the CDR3 end, and the germline J gene is used to complete it. The chain recombines TRBV5-8 with TRBJ1-1; 10 nucleotides align to TRBD1. Germline trimming cut 4 bases from V and 5 bases from J; bases unmatched to any gene: 5. The CDR3 consists of 14 residues. Germline V lookup: CDR1 SGHTS, CDR2 YDEGEE. CDR3 sequence: CASSRDRGRTEAFF. CDR3 DNA, as far as it was read: TGTGCCAGCAGCAGGGACAGGGGTCGGACTGAA.